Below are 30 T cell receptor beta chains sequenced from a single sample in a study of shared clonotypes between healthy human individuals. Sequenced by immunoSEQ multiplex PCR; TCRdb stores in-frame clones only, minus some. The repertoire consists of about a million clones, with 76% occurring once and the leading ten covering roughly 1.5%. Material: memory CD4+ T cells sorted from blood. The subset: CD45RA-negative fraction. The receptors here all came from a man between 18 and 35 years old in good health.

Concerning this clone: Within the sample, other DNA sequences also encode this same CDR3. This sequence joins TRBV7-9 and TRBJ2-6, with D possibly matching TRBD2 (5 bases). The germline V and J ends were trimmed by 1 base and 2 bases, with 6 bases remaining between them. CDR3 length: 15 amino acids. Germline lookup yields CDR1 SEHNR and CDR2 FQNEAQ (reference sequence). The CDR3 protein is CASSLGGAGANVLTF. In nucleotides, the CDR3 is TGTGCCAGCAGCTTAGGGGGAGCTGGGGCCAACGTCCTGACTTTC. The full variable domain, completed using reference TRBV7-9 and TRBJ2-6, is DTGVSQNPRHKITKRGQNVTFRCDPISEHNRLYWYRQTLGQGPEFLTYFQNEAQLEKSRLLSDRFSAERPKGSFSTLEIQRTEQGDSAMYLCASSLGGAGANVLTFGAGSRLTVL.

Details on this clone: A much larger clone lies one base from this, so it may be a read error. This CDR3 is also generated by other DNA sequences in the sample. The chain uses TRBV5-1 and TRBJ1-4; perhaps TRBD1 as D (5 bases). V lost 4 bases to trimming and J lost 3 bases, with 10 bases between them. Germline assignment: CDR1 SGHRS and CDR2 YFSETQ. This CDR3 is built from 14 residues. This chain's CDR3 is CASSPGGANEKLFF. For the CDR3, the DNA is TGCGCCAGCAGCCCGGGGGGAGCTAATGAAAAACTGTTTTTT.

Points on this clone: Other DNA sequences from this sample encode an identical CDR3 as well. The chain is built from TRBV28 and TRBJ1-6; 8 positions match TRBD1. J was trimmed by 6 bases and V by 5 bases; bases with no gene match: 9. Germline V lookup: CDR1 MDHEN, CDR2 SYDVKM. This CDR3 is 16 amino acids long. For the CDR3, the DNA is TGTGCCAGCAGTCTACCCAGACAGGGGCGTAATTCACCCCTCCACTTT. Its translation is CASSLPRQGRNSPLHF.

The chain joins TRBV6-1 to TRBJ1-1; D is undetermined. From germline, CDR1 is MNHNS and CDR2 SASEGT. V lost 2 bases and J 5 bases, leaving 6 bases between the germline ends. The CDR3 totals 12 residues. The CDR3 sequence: CASSEYPTEAFF. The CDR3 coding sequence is TGTGCCAGCAGTGAATATCCGACTGAAGCTTTCTTT.

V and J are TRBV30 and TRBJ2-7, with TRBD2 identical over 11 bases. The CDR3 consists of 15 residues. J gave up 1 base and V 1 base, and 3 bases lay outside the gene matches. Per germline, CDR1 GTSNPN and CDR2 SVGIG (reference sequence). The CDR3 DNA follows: TGTGCCTGGAGTGGACTAGCGGGGAGATCCTACGAGCAGTACTTC. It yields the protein CAWSGLAGRSYEQYF.

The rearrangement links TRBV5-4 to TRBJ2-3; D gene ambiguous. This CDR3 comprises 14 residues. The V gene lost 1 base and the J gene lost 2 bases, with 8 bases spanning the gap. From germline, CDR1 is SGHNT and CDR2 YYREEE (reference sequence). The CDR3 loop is CASSLRSYTDTQYF. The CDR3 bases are TGTGCCAGCAGCTTGAGATCCTACACAGATACGCAGTATTTT.

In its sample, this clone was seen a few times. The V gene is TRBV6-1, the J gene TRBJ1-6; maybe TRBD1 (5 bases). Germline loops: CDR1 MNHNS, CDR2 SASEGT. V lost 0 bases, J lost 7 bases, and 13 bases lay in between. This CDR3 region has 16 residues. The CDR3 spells CASSEAAGRPNSPLHF. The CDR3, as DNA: TGTGCCAGCAGTGAAGCGGCGGGACGTCCGAATTCACCCCTCCACTTT.

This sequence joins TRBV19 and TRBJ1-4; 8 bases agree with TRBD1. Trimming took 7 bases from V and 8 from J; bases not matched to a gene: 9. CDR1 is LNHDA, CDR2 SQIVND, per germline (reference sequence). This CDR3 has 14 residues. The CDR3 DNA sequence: TGTGCCAGTACCGCGACAGGGGATATCGAAAAACTGTTTTTT. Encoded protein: CASTATGDIEKLFF.

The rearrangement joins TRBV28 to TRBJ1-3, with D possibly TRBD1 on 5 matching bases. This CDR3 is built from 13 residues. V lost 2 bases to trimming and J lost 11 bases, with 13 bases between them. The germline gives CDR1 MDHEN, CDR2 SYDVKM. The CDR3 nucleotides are TGTGCCAGCAGTTTAGGAGCCGGGACTGCCATATATTTT. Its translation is CASSLGAGTAIYF. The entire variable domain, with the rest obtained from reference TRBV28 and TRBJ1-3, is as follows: DVKVTQSSRYLVKRTGEKVFLECVQDMDHENMFWYRQDPGLGLRLIYFSYDVKMKEKGDIPEGYSVSREKKERFSLILESASTNQTSMYLCASSLGAGTAIYFGEGSWLTVV.

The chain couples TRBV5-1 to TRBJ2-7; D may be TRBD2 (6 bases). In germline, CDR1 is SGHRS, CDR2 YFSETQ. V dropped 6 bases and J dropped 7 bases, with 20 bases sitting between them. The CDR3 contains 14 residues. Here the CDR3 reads CASTEGAGLGEQYF. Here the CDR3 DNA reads TGCGCCAGCACCGAGGGAGCGGGCTTGGGAGAGCAGTACTTC.

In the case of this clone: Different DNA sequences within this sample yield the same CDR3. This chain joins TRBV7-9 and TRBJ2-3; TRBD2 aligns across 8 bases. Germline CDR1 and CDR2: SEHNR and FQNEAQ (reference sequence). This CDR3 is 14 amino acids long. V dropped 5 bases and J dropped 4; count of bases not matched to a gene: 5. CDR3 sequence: CASSPRTSSDTQYF. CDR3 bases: TGTGCCAGCAGCCCCCGGACTAGCTCAGATACGCAGTATTTT.

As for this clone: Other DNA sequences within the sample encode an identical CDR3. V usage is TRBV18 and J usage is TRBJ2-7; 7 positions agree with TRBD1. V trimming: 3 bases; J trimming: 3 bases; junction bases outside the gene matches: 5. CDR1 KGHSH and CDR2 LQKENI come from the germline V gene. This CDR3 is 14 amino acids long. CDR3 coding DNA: TGTGCCAGCTCACCCCCGGCAGGGGGCTACGAGCAGTACTTC. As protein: CASSPPAGGYEQYF.

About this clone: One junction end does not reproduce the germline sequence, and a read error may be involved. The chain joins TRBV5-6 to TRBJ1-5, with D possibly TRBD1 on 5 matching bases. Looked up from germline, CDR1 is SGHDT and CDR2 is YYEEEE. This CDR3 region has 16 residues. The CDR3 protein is CASSPGHTSSNQPQHF. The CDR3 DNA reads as TGTGCCAGCAGCCCCGGACATACCTCTAGCAATCAACCCCAGCATTTT. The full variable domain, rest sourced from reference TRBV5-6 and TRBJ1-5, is DAGVTQSPTHLIKTRGQQVTLRCSPKSGHDTVSWYQQALGQGPQFIFQYYEEEERQRGNFPDRFSGHQFPNYSSELNVNALLLGDSALYLCASSPGHTSSNQPQHFGDGTRLSIL.

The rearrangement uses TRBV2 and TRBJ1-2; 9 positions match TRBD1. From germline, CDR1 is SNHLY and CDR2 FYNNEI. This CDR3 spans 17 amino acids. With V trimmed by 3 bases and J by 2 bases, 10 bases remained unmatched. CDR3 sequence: CASSDNILGQGNYGYTF. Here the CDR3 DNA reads TGTGCCAGCAGTGATAACATCCTTGGACAGGGGAACTATGGCTACACCTTC.

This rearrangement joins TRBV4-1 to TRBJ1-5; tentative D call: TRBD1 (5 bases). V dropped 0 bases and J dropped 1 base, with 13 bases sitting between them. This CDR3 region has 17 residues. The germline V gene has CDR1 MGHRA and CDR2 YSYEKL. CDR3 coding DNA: TGCGCCAGCAGCCAAGATTGGGGCGGGGTCAGCAATCAGCCCCAGCATTTT. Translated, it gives CASSQDWGGVSNQPQHF.

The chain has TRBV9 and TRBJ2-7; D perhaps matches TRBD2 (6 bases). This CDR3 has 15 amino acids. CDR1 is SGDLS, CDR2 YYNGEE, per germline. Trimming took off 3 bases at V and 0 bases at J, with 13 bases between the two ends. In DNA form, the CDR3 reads TGTGCCAGCAGCGCCAGTAGCGGATACTCCTACGAGCAGTACTTC. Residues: CASSASSGYSYEQYF.

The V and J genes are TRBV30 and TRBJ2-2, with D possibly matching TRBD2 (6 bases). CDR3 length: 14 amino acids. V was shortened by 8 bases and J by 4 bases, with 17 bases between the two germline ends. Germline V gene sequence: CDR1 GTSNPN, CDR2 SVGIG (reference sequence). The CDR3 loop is CAGGRTKATGELFF. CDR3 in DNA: TGTGCCGGAGGGAGGACAAAGGCCACCGGGGAGCTGTTTTTT.

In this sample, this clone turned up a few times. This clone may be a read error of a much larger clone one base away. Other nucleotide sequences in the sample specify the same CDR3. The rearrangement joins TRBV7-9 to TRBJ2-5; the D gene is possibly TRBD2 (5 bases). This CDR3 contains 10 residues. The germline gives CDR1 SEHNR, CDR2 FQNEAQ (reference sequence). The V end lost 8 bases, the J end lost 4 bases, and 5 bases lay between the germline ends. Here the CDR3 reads CASGRETQYF. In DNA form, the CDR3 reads TGTGCCAGCGGGAGAGAGACCCAGTACTTC.

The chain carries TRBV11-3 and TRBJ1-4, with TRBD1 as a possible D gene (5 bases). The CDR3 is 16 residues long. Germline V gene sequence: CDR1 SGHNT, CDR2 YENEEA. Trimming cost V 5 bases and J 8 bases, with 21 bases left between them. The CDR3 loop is CASSPQKTRGDEKLFF. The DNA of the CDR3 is TGTGCCAGCAGCCCGCAGAAAACCCGGGGGGACGAAAAACTGTTTTTT. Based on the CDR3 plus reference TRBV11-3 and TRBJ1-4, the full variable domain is EAGVVQSPRYKIIEKKQPVAFWCNPISGHNTLYWYLQNLGQGPELLIRYENEEAVDDSQLPKDRFSAERLKGVDSTLKIQPAELGDSAVYLCASSPQKTRGDEKLFFGSGTQLSVL.

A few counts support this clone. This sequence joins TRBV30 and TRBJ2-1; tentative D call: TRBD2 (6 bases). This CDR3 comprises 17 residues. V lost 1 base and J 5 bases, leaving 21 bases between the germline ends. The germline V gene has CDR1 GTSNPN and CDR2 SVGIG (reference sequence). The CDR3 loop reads CAWSAPRRAGTNNEQFF. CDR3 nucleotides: TGTGCCTGGAGTGCCCCCCGGAGAGCGGGCACGAACAATGAGCAGTTCTTC.

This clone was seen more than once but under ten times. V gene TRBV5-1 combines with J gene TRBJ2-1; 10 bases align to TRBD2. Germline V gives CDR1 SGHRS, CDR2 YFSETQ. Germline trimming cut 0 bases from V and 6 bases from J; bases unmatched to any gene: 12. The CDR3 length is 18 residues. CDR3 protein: CASSLGLPGTSVSNEQFF. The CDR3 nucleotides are TGCGCCAGCAGCTTGGGATTACCCGGGACTAGCGTATCCAATGAGCAGTTCTTC.

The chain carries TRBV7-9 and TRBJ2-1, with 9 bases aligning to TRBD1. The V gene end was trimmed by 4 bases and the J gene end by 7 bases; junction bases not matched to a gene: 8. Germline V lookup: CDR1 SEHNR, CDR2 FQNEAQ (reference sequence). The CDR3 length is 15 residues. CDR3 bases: TGTGCCAGCAGCTCCGGGACAGGGAATCGGAATGAGCAGTTCTTC. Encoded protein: CASSSGTGNRNEQFF.

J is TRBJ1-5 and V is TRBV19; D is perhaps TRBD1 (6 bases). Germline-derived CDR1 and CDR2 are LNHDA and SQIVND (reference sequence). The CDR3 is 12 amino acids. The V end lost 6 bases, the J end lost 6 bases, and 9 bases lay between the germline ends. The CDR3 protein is CASSQGGQPQHF. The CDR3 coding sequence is TGTGCCAGTAGCCAAGGGGGTCAGCCCCAGCATTTT.

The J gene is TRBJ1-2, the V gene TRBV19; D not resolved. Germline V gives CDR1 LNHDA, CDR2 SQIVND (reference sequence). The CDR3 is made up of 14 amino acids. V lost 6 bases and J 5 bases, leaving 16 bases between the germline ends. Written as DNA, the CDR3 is TGTGCCAGTAGCCGTTCTGCGGGAGAGTATGGCTACACCTTC. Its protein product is CASSRSAGEYGYTF.

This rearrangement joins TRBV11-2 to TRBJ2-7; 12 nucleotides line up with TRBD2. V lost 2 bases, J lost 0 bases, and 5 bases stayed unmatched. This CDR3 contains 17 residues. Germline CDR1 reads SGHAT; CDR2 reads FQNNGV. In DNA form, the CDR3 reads TGTGCCAGCAGCTTACTAGGACTAGCGGGAACCTCCTACGAGCAGTACTTC. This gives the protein CASSLLGLAGTSYEQYF.

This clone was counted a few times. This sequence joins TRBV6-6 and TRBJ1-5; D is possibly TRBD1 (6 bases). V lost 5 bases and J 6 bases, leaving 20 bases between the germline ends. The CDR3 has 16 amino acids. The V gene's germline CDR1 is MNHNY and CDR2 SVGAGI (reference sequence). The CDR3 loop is CASSPVMTGRSQPQHF. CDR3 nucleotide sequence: TGTGCCAGCAGTCCAGTTATGACAGGAAGAAGTCAGCCCCAGCATTTT.

Here the CDR3 reads CATVDRGLGNQPQHF. The CDR3 region has the DNA TGTGCCACCGTTGACAGGGGGCTTGGCAATCAGCCCCAGCATTTT. The chain couples TRBV19 to TRBJ1-5; 10 bases fit TRBD1. The junction had 8 bases not matched to a gene; V was cut back by 10 bases and J by 2 bases. CDR1 and CDR2 (germline): LNHDA, SQIVND (reference sequence). CDR3 length: 15 residues.

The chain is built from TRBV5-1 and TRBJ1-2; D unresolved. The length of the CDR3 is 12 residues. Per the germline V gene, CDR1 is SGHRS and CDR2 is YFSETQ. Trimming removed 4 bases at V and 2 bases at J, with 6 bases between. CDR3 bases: TGCGCCAGCAGCCAAGACAACTATGGCTACACCTTC. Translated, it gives CASSQDNYGYTF.

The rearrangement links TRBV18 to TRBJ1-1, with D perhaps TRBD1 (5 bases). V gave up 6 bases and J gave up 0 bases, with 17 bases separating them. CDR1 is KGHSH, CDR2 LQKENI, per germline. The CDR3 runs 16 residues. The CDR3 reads CASSGDFEGMNTEAFF. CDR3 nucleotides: TGTGCCAGCTCCGGGGACTTCGAGGGCATGAACACTGAAGCTTTCTTT.

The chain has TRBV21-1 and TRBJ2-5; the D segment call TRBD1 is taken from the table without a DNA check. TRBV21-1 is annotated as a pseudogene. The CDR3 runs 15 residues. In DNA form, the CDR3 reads TGTGCCAGCAGCAGATACCGGGACACGCAAGAGACCCAGTACTTC. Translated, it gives CASSRYRDTQETQYF.